This T cell receptor beta chain was identified in a study of cytomegalovirus exposure and HLA in healthy donors. Study-wide results and caveats: Previously analyzed data showed that most TCR beta V segments were productive at a frequency of about 87% or about 30%.

Amplification used 60 Vbeta primers and 13 Jbeta primers. Profiled with immunoSEQ multiplex PCR; TCRdb holds only in-frame clones, not every one. The top ten clones hold about 6.8% of a sample with some 130,000 clones, roughly 85% of them seen once. Each donor's status was that of a healthy bone marrow donor. The CDR3 extends over 15 amino acids. Per the germline V gene, CDR1 is LNHNV and CDR2 is YYDKDF (reference sequence). Trimming at V came to 3 bases and at J to 6 bases, leaving 0 bases not matched to a gene. This clone has a single count. Its cognate antigen is unknown. This sequence joins TRBV15 and TRBJ2-1, with 15 bases that match TRBD2. The sample consisted of PBMCs. The clonotype originates from a man aged 35-49 years in good health and CMV-seropositive. CDR3 DNA: TGTGCCACCAGCAGGGGACTAGCGGGGGGCAATGAGCAGTTCTTC. Its translation: CATSRGLAGGNEQFF.